This T cell receptor beta chain was sequenced in a study of T cell responses to AZD1222 COVID-19 vaccine. Germline loops: CDR1 SGHTA, CDR2 FQGTGA. V was cut by 2 bases and J by 9 bases, with 17 bases left in between. The CDR3 runs 16 residues. General study results and limits: Only after the peak T cell response were repertoires sampled. Receipt of two AZD1222 doses was followed by a rise in Spike-specific TCR breadth and depth.

As regards this clone: Its antigen is currently unknown.

The table came from immunoSEQ multiplex PCR; TCRdb's copy has only in-frame clones and leaves some out. The sample includes 80,000 or so clones, roughly nine tenths seen only once; the top ten take 3.3%. It was second doses at about 4 or about 12 weeks that were pooled. The sequence derives from an adult who received the AZD1222 COVID-19 vaccine. V gene TRBV7-3 combines with J gene TRBJ1-6, with D tentatively TRBD1 (5 bases). This sample comprised peripheral blood, obtained 28 days after the second AZD1222 dose. The CDR3 DNA sequence: TGTGCCAGCAGCTTAGATGTCGGGGGGAATTTTTCACCCCTCCACTTT. Encoded protein: CASSLDVGGNFSPLHF. The entire variable domain, with the rest obtained from reference TRBV7-3 and TRBJ1-6, is as follows: GAGVSQTPSNKVTEKGKYVELRCDPISGHTALYWYRQSLGQGPEFLIYFQGTGAADDSGLPNDRFFAVRPEGSVSTLKIQRTERGDSAVYLCASSLDVGGNFSPLHFGNGTRLTVT.